This T cell receptor beta chain was sequenced in a study of T cell responses to AZD1222 COVID-19 vaccine. About the study: Second-dose timings of about 4 or about 12 weeks were pooled.

Germline CDR1 reads SGHKS; CDR2 reads YYEKEE (reference sequence). The V gene lost 1 base and the J gene lost 0 bases, with 7 bases spanning the gap. The CDR3 loop spans 14 amino acids. Comment on this clone: The antigen remains unidentified.

Clones were sequenced by immunoSEQ multiplex PCR, and TCRdb holds only the in-frame ones, with some missing. This sample has under 150,000 clones, with approximately 94% found just once. The study's findings and limits: Spike-specific TCR repertoires showed rising breadth and depth after two AZD1222 doses. The sample set comprised mostly white British donors with more females, and clonal diversity was possibly underestimated. Spike-spanning, vaccine-associated CD4 TCRs were dominant at 160-218 and 743-854.

The sequence came from an adult in good health. The gene calls are TRBV5-5 and TRBJ1-1; D is ambiguous. Sequencing used peripheral blood, obtained on day 0 of AZD1222 vaccination. In DNA form, the CDR3 reads TGTGCCAGCAGCTTGCCCGTTATGAACACTGAAGCTTTCTTT. It codes for CASSLPVMNTEAFF.